This TCR beta chain was documented in a study of beta chain features in type 1 diabetes. Study-wide background: Age, gender, cell numbers and subset yield matched between patients and controls.

In the case of this clone: Its antigen is unidentified.

General study findings and limits: Fewer insertions but more deletions were seen at VDJ junctions in type 1 diabetes patients. PCR may have favored shorter templates equally in patients and controls.

The junction had 9 bases not matched to a gene; V was cut back by 5 bases and J by 6 bases. The germline CDR1 and CDR2 sequences are MDHEN and SYDVKM. The CDR3 runs to 16 residues. Expressed TCRB transcripts were sequenced because the isolated RNA had all been reverse transcribed beforehand. Average reads for naive, central memory and regulatory T cell samples were roughly 3.5 million. Libraries were prepared by immunoSEQ multiplex PCR; TCRdb keeps only in-frame clonotypes and omits some of them. This table has 130,000 to 150,000 clones, under 60% appearing once. The sequenced sample was Tregs from blood. The chain joins TRBV28 to TRBJ2-7, with 14 nucleotides matching TRBD2. The sequence derives from a man between 18 and 35 years old in good health. CDR3 DNA sequence: TGTGCCAGCAGTCCCGAGGGACTAGCGGGAGTCGGCGAGCAGTACTTC. Its protein is CASSPEGLAGVGEQYF.